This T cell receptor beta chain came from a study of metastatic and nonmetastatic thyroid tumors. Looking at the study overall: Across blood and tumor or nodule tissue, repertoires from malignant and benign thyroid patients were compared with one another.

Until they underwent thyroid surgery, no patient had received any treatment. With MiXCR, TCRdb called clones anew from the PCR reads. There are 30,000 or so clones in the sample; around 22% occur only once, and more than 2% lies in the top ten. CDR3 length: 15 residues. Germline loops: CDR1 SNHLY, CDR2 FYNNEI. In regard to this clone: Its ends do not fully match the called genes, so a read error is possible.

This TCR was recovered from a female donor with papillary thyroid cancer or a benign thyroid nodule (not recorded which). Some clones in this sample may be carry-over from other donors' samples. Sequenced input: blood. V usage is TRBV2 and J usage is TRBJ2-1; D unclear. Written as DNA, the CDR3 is TGTGCCACCCAGGCAGGTGACTTAGCCTACAATGAGCAGATCTTC. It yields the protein CATQAGDLAYNEQIF.